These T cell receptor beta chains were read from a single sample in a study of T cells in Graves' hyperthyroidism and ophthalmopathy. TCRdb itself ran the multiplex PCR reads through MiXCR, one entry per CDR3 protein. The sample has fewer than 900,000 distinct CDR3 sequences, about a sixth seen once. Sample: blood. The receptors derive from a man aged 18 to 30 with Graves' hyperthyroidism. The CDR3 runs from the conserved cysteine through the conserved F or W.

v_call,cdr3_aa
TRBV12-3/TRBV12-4,CASSFVASAYEQYF
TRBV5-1,CASSLGQGSFQETQYF
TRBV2,CASSEDRSSYGEQFF
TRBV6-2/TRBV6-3,CASMIGIGLPEAFF
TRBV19,CASSNRDHYGYTF
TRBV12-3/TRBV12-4,CASSEGAVMNTEAFF
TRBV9,CASSGGSGQLNEKLFF
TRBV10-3,CAIKTGTGTGELFF
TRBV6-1,CASRATSGSTDTQYF
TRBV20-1,CSASGSQETQYF
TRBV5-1,CASSLGLTYNSPLHF
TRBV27,CASSYGDRAQTQYF
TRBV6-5,CASSSREPYEQYF
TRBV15,CATSREPTRNEQFF
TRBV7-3,CASSSGTGDPNYGYTF
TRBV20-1,CSASTPAGGYEQYF
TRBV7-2,CASSLNAFMNTEAFF
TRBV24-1,CATSDQHTDTQYF
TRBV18,CASSPGRGAEQFF
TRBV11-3,CASSFIRGEKLFF
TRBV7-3,CASSLGVWSEAFF
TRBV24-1,CATSFSPGAGGDEQFF
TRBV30,CAWSAAGGTYEQYF
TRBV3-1,CASSPSAGANVLTF
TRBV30,CAWSTGVYNEQFF
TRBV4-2,CASTKVGGLGNQPQHF
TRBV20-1,CSASDRNEQFF
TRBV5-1,CASSRDRGHQETQYF
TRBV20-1,CSAYRGDNEKLFF
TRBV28,CASSLGQGRGLETQYF
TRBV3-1,CASSPLRGIGTEAFF